The next 32 T cell receptor beta chains were all read from a single sample in a study of response to subunit inactivated influenza vaccine. Each CDR3 protein gets one entry after TCRdb re-called the RT-PCR reads with MiXCR. The top ten hold roughly 11% of the sample, which has roughly 700,000 distinct CDR3 sequences, about 15% seen once. Sequenced material: PBMCs from blood, taken 12 days after vaccination. These receptors all stem from a man aged 45-65 years who received an inactivated influenza vaccine.

J is TRBJ2-5 and V is TRBV7-2, with 8 bases fitting TRBD1. This CDR3 region has 15 residues. Germline CDR1 reads SGHTA; CDR2 reads FQGNSA. V trimming: 6 bases; J trimming: 1 base; junction bases outside the gene matches: 7. The CDR3 is CASRQGQGFQETQYF. The CDR3 DNA reads TGTGCCAGCAGACAAGGACAGGGTTTCCAAGAGACCCAGTACTTC.

This clonotype appeared a few times. The rearrangement joins TRBV6-2 or TRBV6-3 to TRBJ2-1; 8 bases match TRBD1. The germline V gene encodes CDR1 MNHEY and CDR2 SVGEGT. The CDR3 is 20 amino acids. The V gene end was trimmed by 5 bases and the J gene end by 0 bases; junction bases not matched to a gene: 18. CDR3 bases: TGTGCCAGCAGTCCGGTACAGGGGGGTTCCAGGATGGGCTCCTACAATGAGCAGTTCTTC. Protein: CASSPVQGGSRMGSYNEQFF.

This clonotype showed up just a few times. The genes are TRBV14 and TRBJ1-2; perhaps TRBD1 as D (5 bases). V lost 1 base and J lost 2, with 11 bases in between. From germline, CDR1 is SGHDN and CDR2 FVKESK. This CDR3 spans 15 amino acids. The CDR3 sequence is CASSQGQNLNYGYTF. CDR3 DNA sequence: TGTGCCAGCAGCCAAGGACAGAACCTAAACTATGGCTACACCTTC.

The chain couples TRBV28 to TRBJ2-1; 7 nucleotides line up with TRBD2. With V trimmed by 5 bases and J by 2 bases, 3 bases remained unmatched. This CDR3 region has 14 residues. CDR1 MDHEN and CDR2 SYDVKM come from the germline V gene. CDR3 amino acids: CASSLAVAYNEQFF. CDR3 in DNA: TGTGCCAGCAGTCTAGCGGTCGCCTACAATGAGCAGTTCTTC.

J is TRBJ2-7 and V is TRBV29-1; 7 bases are a match to TRBD1. J gave up 3 bases and V 6 bases, and 11 bases lay outside the gene matches. Germline V gene data show CDR1 as SQVTM and CDR2 as ANQGSEA. The CDR3 is 14 residues long. CDR3 coding DNA: TGCAGCGTAGCCCCAGGGGGACGGGTCTACGAGCAGTACTTC. Its protein is CSVAPGGRVYEQYF.

CDR3 region: CASSPLTSRYNEQFF. The CDR3 nucleotides are TGTGCCAGCAGCCCCTTGACTAGCCGCTACAATGAGCAGTTCTTC. This rearrangement joins TRBV7-9 to TRBJ2-1; 7 bases line up with TRBD2. Trimming removed 5 bases from V and 3 bases from J; junction bases left unmatched: 7. Germline lookup yields CDR1 SEHNR and CDR2 FQNEAQ (reference sequence). This CDR3 region has 15 residues.

The chain carries TRBV5-1 and TRBJ2-7; D uncertain. Between the trimmed V and J ends, which lost 4 bases and 3 bases, there was a span of 11 bases. The CDR3 consists of 13 residues. The germline V gene has CDR1 SGHRS and CDR2 YFSETQ. The CDR3: CASSVRDNYEQYF. The DNA for the CDR3 is TGCGCCAGCAGCGTAAGGGATAACTACGAGCAGTACTTC.

The chain links TRBV27 to TRBJ2-2; 7 nucleotides match TRBD2. The CDR3 covers 14 residues. Germline V lookup: CDR1 MNHEY, CDR2 SMNVEV (reference sequence). V shed 5 bases and J 7 bases; nucleotides not matched to a gene: 7. CDR3 DNA sequence: TGTGCCAGCAGTCCAGGACTAGTTGTCGGGGAGCTGTTTTTT. The encoded protein is CASSPGLVVGELFF.

J is TRBJ2-7 and V is TRBV7-9; 10 bases are a match to TRBD2. Germline V gives CDR1 SEHNR, CDR2 FQNEAQ (reference sequence). The V and J ends lost 5 bases and 1 base, in that order; junction bases with no gene match: 5. CDR3 length: 15 amino acids. In nucleotides, the CDR3 is TGTGCCAGCAGCGCCCCACTAGCGGGGTCCTACGAGCAGTACTTC. Amino acids: CASSAPLAGSYEQYF. Full variable domain (remainder filled in from reference TRBV7-9 and TRBJ2-7): DTGVSQNPRHKITKRGQNVTFRCDPISEHNRLYWYRQTLGQGPEFLTYFQNEAQLEKSRLLSDRFSAERPKGSFSTLEIQRTEQGDSAMYLCASSAPLAGSYEQYFGPGTRLTVT.

CDR3 DNA: TGCGCCAGCAGCTTGGTCGGGACAGGGGGTCCTAACTATGGCTACACCTTC. This codes for CASSLVGTGGPNYGYTF. The genes are TRBV5-1 and TRBJ1-2; 11 nucleotides align to TRBD1. Germline assignment: CDR1 SGHRS and CDR2 YFSETQ. The CDR3 loop spans 17 amino acids. V gave up 0 bases and J gave up 0 bases; unmatched junction bases: 4.

This clonotype was seen once. A junction boundary mismatches the germline segment, possibly from a read error. This chain connects TRBV3-1 to TRBJ2-3; possibly TRBD1 for D (6 bases). The CDR3 is 17 residues long. Germline CDR1 LGHDT, CDR2 YNNKEL (reference sequence). The CDR3 sequence: CACSQQIAGTPTDTQYF. In DNA, the CDR3 is TGTGCCTGCAGCCAGCAGATCGCTGGGACACCCACAGATACGCAGTATTTT.

The chain recombines TRBV5-1 with TRBJ2-7; D is possibly TRBD1 (5 bases). From germline, CDR1 is SGHRS and CDR2 YFSETQ. The CDR3 runs 12 residues. V dropped 1 base and J dropped 6 bases, with 8 bases sitting between them. Here the CDR3 reads CASSLSQGEQYF. DNA of the CDR3: TGCGCCAGCAGCTTGTCGCAGGGCGAGCAGTACTTC.

In this sample, this clonotype turned up a few times. V is TRBV29-1 and J is TRBJ2-7; tentative D call: TRBD1 (5 bases). CDR1 and CDR2 (germline): SQVTM, ANQGSEA. V lost 6 bases, J lost 3 bases, and 15 bases lay in between. The length of the CDR3 is 13 residues. The CDR3 loop is CSVSETAFYEQYF. Here the CDR3 DNA reads TGCAGCGTATCCGAGACAGCGTTCTACGAGCAGTACTTC.

The chain recombines TRBV6-2 or TRBV6-3 with TRBJ2-1; D perhaps matches TRBD2 (6 bases). The germline V and J ends were trimmed by 5 bases and 10 bases, with 12 bases remaining between them. The CDR3 consists of 12 residues. Germline V gene data show CDR1 as MNHEY and CDR2 as SVGEGT. CDR3 region: CASSRRAREQFF. The CDR3 DNA follows: TGTGCCAGCAGTCGGAGGGCCAGGGAGCAGTTCTTC.

The J gene is TRBJ2-7, the V gene TRBV27, with D possibly TRBD1 on 6 matching bases. V shed 3 bases and J shed 3 bases, with 12 bases lying between them. The germline V gene encodes CDR1 MNHEY and CDR2 SMNVEV (reference sequence). The CDR3 consists of 14 residues. Here the CDR3 reads CASSFIGQSYEQYF. DNA for the CDR3: TGTGCCAGCAGTTTTATTGGACAGAGCTACGAGCAGTACTTC.

The chain is built from TRBV29-1 and TRBJ2-3, with 8 bases fitting TRBD2. This CDR3 comprises 15 residues. With V trimmed by 0 bases and J by 10 bases, 12 bases remained unmatched. Germline assignment: CDR1 SQVTM and CDR2 ANQGSEA. This CDR3 is CSVEDGQDLGGAQYF. CDR3 sequence (DNA): TGCAGCGTTGAAGATGGGCAGGACCTCGGGGGGGCGCAGTATTTT.

This clonotype was seen a few times. V gene TRBV28 combines with J gene TRBJ2-1, with D unresolved. V shed 5 bases and J shed 8 bases, with 7 bases lying between them. This CDR3 has 11 residues. In germline, CDR1 is MDHEN, CDR2 SYDVKM. The CDR3 region is CASSESYEQFF. CDR3 sequence (DNA): TGTGCCAGCAGTGAGAGCTATGAGCAGTTCTTC.

J is TRBJ2-3 and V is TRBV7-9, with D perhaps matching TRBD2 (6 bases). There are 15 residues in the CDR3. In germline, CDR1 is SEHNR, CDR2 FQNEAQ (reference sequence). V was clipped by 5 bases and J by 6 bases, with 18 bases between them. CDR3 nucleotide sequence: TGTGCCAGCAGCCAAACGCCTAGTGGGGGGGATACGCAGTATTTT. Translating it yields CASSQTPSGGDTQYF.

In this sample, this clonotype turned up many times. This rearrangement joins TRBV5-1 to TRBJ2-7, with D maybe TRBD1 (6 bases). Germline-derived CDR1 and CDR2 are SGHRS and YFSETQ. This CDR3 contains 14 residues. Between the trimmed V and J ends, which lost 2 bases and 2 bases, there was a span of 11 bases. The CDR3 DNA is TGCGCCAGCAGCTTTTTAAGGGGGACCTACGAGCAGTACTTC. This translates into CASSFLRGTYEQYF.

J is TRBJ2-1 and V is TRBV20-1, with 8 bases that match TRBD2. V lost 2 bases to trimming and J lost 6 bases; unmatched junction nucleotides: 6. Germline V lookup: CDR1 DFQATT, CDR2 SNEGSKA (reference sequence). The CDR3 runs to 14 residues. The CDR3 loop reads CSARSRGGRNEQFF. CDR3 in DNA: TGCAGTGCTAGAAGTCGGGGGGGCCGCAATGAGCAGTTCTTC.

This clonotype has more than one count but fewer than ten. The chain combines TRBV10-3 with TRBJ2-7; 11 bases are a match to TRBD1. The ends lost 6 bases at V and 5 bases at J; junction bases unmatched: 6. The CDR3 is made up of 14 amino acids. The V gene's germline CDR1 is ENHRY and CDR2 SYGVKD. This chain's CDR3 is CAIRGTGGFHEQYF. The CDR3 DNA follows: TGTGCCATCAGGGGGACAGGGGGTTTCCACGAGCAGTACTTC.

Only a few counts were recorded for this clonotype. The chain uses TRBV20-1 and TRBJ2-5, with D perhaps being TRBD1 or TRBD2 (5 bases each). Trimming removed 6 bases at V and 4 bases at J, with 27 bases between. Germline V gives CDR1 DFQATT, CDR2 SNEGSKA (reference sequence). This CDR3 is 17 amino acids long. This chain's CDR3 is CSAPPPPRLTRGETQYF. CDR3 bases: TGCAGTGCCCCGCCCCCACCTCGTCTCACGAGGGGAGAGACCCAGTACTTC.

This clonotype was seen only a few times. The chain carries TRBV6-2 or TRBV6-3 and TRBJ1-1; D might be TRBD1 (5 bases). The CDR3 contains 12 residues. Germline CDR1 and CDR2: MNHEY and SVGEGT. With 5 bases removed from V and 8 bases from J, the gap between germline ends came to 12 bases. The CDR3 region is CASSLNGDEAFF. DNA of the CDR3: TGTGCCAGCAGTCTGAACGGGGACGAAGCTTTCTTT.

The V gene is TRBV5-1, the J gene TRBJ2-2; no definite D call. Germline CDR1 reads SGHRS; CDR2 reads YFSETQ. Trimming took off 0 bases at V and 6 bases at J, with 6 bases between the two ends. CDR3 length equals 13 residues. CDR3 loop: CASSLVASGELFF. CDR3 nucleotides: TGCGCCAGCAGCTTGGTTGCTTCCGGGGAGCTGTTTTTT.

This clonotype has a handful of counts. The chain has TRBV28 and TRBJ2-3; TRBD1 matches at 11 bases. This CDR3 comprises 15 residues. V shed 6 bases and J 3 bases; nucleotides not matched to a gene: 5. Germline loops: CDR1 MDHEN, CDR2 SYDVKM. Here the CDR3 DNA reads TGTGCCAGCAGGACCGGGACAGGGGGAACAGATACGCAGTATTTT. Its translation is CASRTGTGGTDTQYF. Complete variable domain (other parts from reference TRBV28 and TRBJ2-3): DVKVTQSSRYLVKRTGEKVFLECVQDMDHENMFWYRQDPGLGLRLIYFSYDVKMKEKGDIPEGYSVSREKKERFSLILESASTNQTSMYLCASRTGTGGTDTQYFGPGTRLTVL.

The gene calls are TRBV20-1 and TRBJ1-3, with unresolved D. V dropped 4 bases and J dropped 0 bases, with 13 bases sitting between them. Germline V lookup: CDR1 DFQATT, CDR2 SNEGSKA (reference sequence). The CDR3 loop spans 15 amino acids. CDR3: CSAKPWTVSGNTIYF. The CDR3 DNA follows: TGCAGTGCTAAACCCTGGACGGTCTCTGGAAACACCATATATTTT.

This clonotype was seen a handful of times. CDR3 loop: CSVEGRQGINAYEQYF. CDR3 DNA sequence: TGCAGCGTTGAAGGGAGACAGGGGATAAACGCCTACGAGCAGTACTTC. The chain is built from TRBV29-1 and TRBJ2-7; 8 bases fit TRBD1. This CDR3 is 16 amino acids long. With 1 base clipped from V and 2 bases from J, the junction kept 10 bases outside the gene matches. Per the germline V gene, CDR1 is SQVTM and CDR2 is ANQGSEA.

The chain combines TRBV20-1 with TRBJ1-5; a possible D gene is TRBD1 (5 bases). Deletions cut 0 bases from V and 0 bases from J, with 9 bases between. Looked up from germline, CDR1 is DFQATT and CDR2 is SNEGSKA (reference sequence). The CDR3 length is 15 residues. The CDR3 bases are TGCAGTGCTAGAGAGGGGACCTATAGCAATCAGCCCCAGCATTTT. Encoded protein: CSAREGTYSNQPQHF.

This clonotype was picked up a small number of times. The gene calls are TRBV20-1 and TRBJ2-3, with 13 positions matching TRBD2. V dropped 4 bases and J dropped 4; count of bases not matched to a gene: 5. There are 15 residues in the CDR3. Per germline, CDR1 DFQATT and CDR2 SNEGSKA (reference sequence). The CDR3 is CSATRTSGSPDTQYF. CDR3 coding DNA: TGCAGTGCTACACGGACTAGCGGGAGCCCAGATACGCAGTATTTT.

The sample holds a few counts of this clonotype. The chain is built from TRBV7-9 and TRBJ2-7; D may match TRBD1 or TRBD2 (6 bases each). CDR1 and CDR2 (germline): SEHNR, FQNEAQ (reference sequence). V lost 2 bases, J lost 5 bases, and 16 bases lay in between. This CDR3 comprises 15 residues. DNA of the CDR3: TGTGCCAGCAGCTTAATCCGGGGGCGCTTCCACGAGCAGTACTTC. It yields the protein CASSLIRGRFHEQYF.

This clonotype was seen a few times. V and J are TRBV5-1 and TRBJ1-1; 9 bases match TRBD1. Germline V CDR1 and CDR2: SGHRS, YFSETQ. The CDR3 totals 15 residues. The ends lost 4 bases at V and 4 bases at J; junction bases unmatched: 8. The CDR3 reads CASSDTGGAGTEAFF. The CDR3 DNA reads TGCGCCAGCAGCGATACAGGGGGCGCGGGCACTGAAGCTTTCTTT.

This clonotype was detected only a few times. J is TRBJ2-7 and V is TRBV27; 7 bases agree with TRBD1. CDR1 MNHEY and CDR2 SMNVEV come from the germline V gene (reference sequence). The CDR3 runs 16 residues. With V trimmed by 6 bases and J by 4 bases, 15 bases remained unmatched. For the CDR3, the DNA is TGTGCCAGCAGCCTAAACCCCCGACAGGGATTTTACGAGCAGTACTTC. Residues: CASSLNPRQGFYEQYF.